The next 28 T cell receptor beta chains were all read from a single sample in a study of read filtering for tumor transcriptome and immune sequencing. Molecular barcoded adaptors covering alpha/delta and beta/gamma chains were used on 400 ng RNA. Via MiXCR, TCRdb re-called the reads, giving one row per CDR3 protein. The profile shows 100,000 to 150,000 distinct CDR3 sequences, approximately 13% of them singletons. Sequenced sample: a population of CD138-negative cells sorted from bone marrow. These receptor sequences come from a donor at least 40 years old with multiple myeloma.

This clonotype was seen many times. The CDR3 coding sequence is TGCGCCAGCAGATCGGACCGGCCCGACCCAGGCGCTTTCTTT. Its translation is CASRSDRPDPGAFF. The rearrangement joins TRBV5-1 to TRBJ1-1; D not resolved. Trimming removed 5 bases at V and 11 bases at J, with 22 bases between. The germline CDR1 and CDR2 sequences are SGHRS and YFSETQ. The CDR3 runs 14 residues.

This clonotype turned up a few times. V gene TRBV5-1 combines with J gene TRBJ2-3; unclear D gene. CDR1 is SGHRS and CDR2 is YFSETQ in the germline V gene. The CDR3 totals 13 residues. The ends were cut back, 5 bases at V and 4 bases at J, with 11 bases in the middle. The CDR3 spells CASRADSPDTQYF. CDR3 nucleotides: TGCGCCAGCAGGGCCGATAGCCCAGATACGCAGTATTTT.

This clonotype was seen repeatedly, ten times or more. CDR3 nucleotides: TGTGCCAGCAGTTACTCGCGGGTTCTTCTGGGGAACACCGGGGAGCTGTTTTTT. Protein: CASSYSRVLLGNTGELFF. The rearrangement links TRBV6-2 or TRBV6-3 to TRBJ2-2; D is possibly TRBD2 (5 bases). The ends were cut back, 0 bases at V and 1 base at J, with 15 bases in the middle. Germline CDR1 is MNHEY and CDR2 is SVGEGT. The CDR3 spans 18 residues.

The sample holds many counts of this clonotype. The CDR3 here is CASSLWGAGTKNIQYF. The CDR3 coding sequence is TGTGCCAGCAGCCTTTGGGGGGCCGGGACCAAAAACATTCAGTACTTC. The chain has TRBV11-3 and TRBJ2-4, with D tentatively TRBD1 or TRBD2 (6 bases each). Germline V gives CDR1 SGHNT, CDR2 YENEEA. This CDR3 has 16 amino acids. V was pared by 5 bases and J by 2 bases, with 16 bases between. The full variable domain, in which reference TRBV11-3 and TRBJ2-4 provide the parts outside the CDR3, is EAGVVQSPRYKIIEKKQPVAFWCNPISGHNTLYWYLQNLGQGPELLIRYENEEAVDDSQLPKDRFSAERLKGVDSTLKIQPAELGDSAVYLCASSLWGAGTKNIQYFGAGTRLSVL.

This clonotype was detected ten times or more. The chain carries TRBV15 and TRBJ2-6; D uncertain. Germline V gene data show CDR1 as LNHNV and CDR2 as YYDKDF (reference sequence). Trimming shortened V by 0 bases and J by 1 base, and 1 base separated the two germline ends. The CDR3 runs to 14 residues. CDR3 coding DNA: TGTGCCACCAGCAGAGAATCTGGGGCCAACGTCCTGACTTTC. Its translation is CATSRESGANVLTF.

This clonotype has at least ten counts. V usage is TRBV10-3 and J usage is TRBJ2-1; a possible D gene is TRBD2 (6 bases). The ends were cut back, 10 bases at V and 8 bases at J, with 24 bases in the middle. The CDR3 loop spans 15 amino acids. From germline, CDR1 is ENHRY and CDR2 SYGVKD. CDR3 amino acids: CASGRGGGKGDEQFF. For the CDR3, the DNA is TGTGCCAGCGGTCGGGGAGGCGGGAAGGGCGATGAGCAGTTCTTC.

CDR3 sequence reads: CASSFMGLAENNNEQFF. Here the CDR3 DNA reads TGTGCCAGCAGCTTTATGGGACTAGCGGAGAACAACAATGAGCAGTTCTTC. The rearrangement joins TRBV5-6 to TRBJ2-1; 11 nucleotides match TRBD2. The ends lost 2 bases at V and 5 bases at J; junction bases unmatched: 9. Germline V lookup: CDR1 SGHDT, CDR2 YYEEEE. The CDR3 length is 17 residues.

About this clonotype itself: This sequence may be a read error, since a much larger clone differs from it by one base. The gene calls are TRBV4-1 and TRBJ1-1; D not resolved. The germline gives CDR1 MGHRA, CDR2 YSYEKL. Deletions cut 0 bases from V and 11 bases from J, with 13 bases between. The CDR3 spans 13 residues. The CDR3 DNA reads as TGCGCCAGCAGCCAAGAGGTGGCCTTGAGGGCTTTCTTT. Its protein product is CASSQEVALRAFF.

This clonotype was counted between two and nine times. This chain links TRBV11-2 with TRBJ2-3, with TRBD2 as a possible D gene (7 bases). The CDR3 consists of 16 residues. Trimming took off 7 bases at V and 2 bases at J, with 19 bases between the two ends. Per germline, CDR1 SGHAT and CDR2 FQNNGV. The CDR3 here is CASIKGGGETTDTQYF. CDR3 sequence (DNA): TGTGCCAGCATTAAAGGGGGGGGCGAGACCACAGATACGCAGTATTTT.

The chain has TRBV7-3 and TRBJ1-1; D is possibly TRBD1 (6 bases). The V end lost 2 bases, the J end lost 3 bases, and 16 bases lay between the germline ends. The germline gives CDR1 SGHTA, CDR2 FQGTGA. The CDR3 extends over 16 amino acids. CDR3 loop: CASSLATGGKDTEAFF. The CDR3 DNA reads TGTGCCAGCAGCTTAGCGACGGGGGGCAAGGACACTGAAGCTTTCTTT.

Many counts were recorded for this clonotype. This rearrangement joins TRBV4-1 to TRBJ2-1, with TRBD2 matching 8 bases. Germline trimming cut 3 bases from V and 9 bases from J; bases unmatched to any gene: 16. CDR1 is MGHRA and CDR2 is YSYEKL in the germline V gene. The CDR3 is made up of 17 amino acids. CDR3 nucleotides: TGCGCCAGCAGCCATGCTCCGGCGGGAGGTCAGTCCGGTGAGCAGTTCTTC. This translates into CASSHAPAGGQSGEQFF.

The J gene is TRBJ1-5, the V gene TRBV12-3 or TRBV12-4; maybe TRBD1 (5 bases). The CDR3 spans 18 residues. Trimming removed 2 bases at V and 1 base at J, with 18 bases between. Written as DNA, the CDR3 is TGTGCCAGCAGTTTACCGTCAGGGAGAAGGAAGAGCAATCAGCCCCAGCATTTT. Translated: CASSLPSGRRKSNQPQHF.

In this sample, this clonotype turned up many times. V usage is TRBV14 and J usage is TRBJ2-7, with 8 nucleotides matching TRBD2. This CDR3 contains 15 residues. The V and J ends lost 0 bases and 4 bases, in that order; junction bases with no gene match: 5. Germline-derived CDR1 and CDR2 are SGHDN and FVKESK. CDR3 in amino acids: CASSQDPGGGYEQYF. CDR3 DNA sequence: TGTGCCAGCAGCCAAGATCCGGGAGGGGGGTACGAGCAGTACTTC. Combining the CDR3 with reference TRBV14 and TRBJ2-7 gives the whole variable domain EAGVTQFPSHSVIEKGQTVTLRCDPISGHDNLYWYRRVMGKEIKFLLHFVKESKQDESGMPNNRFLAERTGGTYSTLKVQPAELEDSGVYFCASSQDPGGGYEQYFGPGTRLTVT.

The table lists this clonotype with a few counts. The rearrangement links TRBV6-2 or TRBV6-3 to TRBJ2-1, with D uncertain. Germline CDR1 MNHEY, CDR2 SVGEGT. V gave up 6 bases and J gave up 8 bases, with 17 bases separating them. This CDR3 has 14 amino acids. CDR3 DNA: TGTGCCAGCAGCCCCCTTAGGGTCGCAGATGAGCAGTTCTTC. This gives the protein CASSPLRVADEQFF.

This clonotype was recorded many times. The V and J genes are TRBV5-1 and TRBJ2-3; no firm D call. V lost 0 bases and J lost 2, with 7 bases in between. CDR1 SGHRS and CDR2 YFSETQ come from the germline V gene. The length of the CDR3 is 14 residues. The CDR3 is CASSLDGTTDTQYF. The CDR3 coding sequence is TGCGCCAGCAGCTTGGACGGCACCACAGATACGCAGTATTTT.

At least ten counts were recorded for this clonotype. Here the CDR3 DNA reads TGTGCCAGCAACGGAGGGCCGAGGGAGGGGTACAATGAGCAGTTCTTC. Protein: CASNGGPREGYNEQFF. The J gene is TRBJ2-1, the V gene TRBV7-2; 7 bases line up with TRBD2. This CDR3 comprises 16 residues. V gave up 7 bases and J gave up 4 bases; unmatched junction bases: 13. Germline lookup yields CDR1 SGHTA and CDR2 FQGNSA.

This clonotype was observed at least ten times. J is TRBJ2-5 and V is TRBV7-9; 10 bases align to TRBD2. V lost 3 bases and J lost 2; bases outside the gene matches: 12. The CDR3 contains 18 residues. The germline gives CDR1 SEHNR, CDR2 FQNEAQ (reference sequence). This CDR3 is CASSLIVDWTSGQETQYF. In DNA form, the CDR3 reads TGTGCCAGCAGCTTGATAGTTGATTGGACTAGCGGACAAGAGACCCAGTACTTC.

This clonotype appeared a few times. The chain employs TRBV24-1 and TRBJ2-2; 7 bases line up with TRBD1. V trimming: 3 bases; J trimming: 1 base; junction bases outside the gene matches: 4. Germline-derived CDR1 and CDR2 are KGHDR and SFDVKD. The CDR3 loop spans 16 amino acids. CDR3: CATSDRTGLNTGELFF. The CDR3 DNA sequence: TGTGCCACCAGTGATCGGACAGGACTGAACACCGGGGAGCTGTTTTTT.

Concerning this clonotype itself: Given a much more abundant clone one base away, this may be a read error. The chain uses TRBV30 and TRBJ2-1, with D possibly matching TRBD2 (5 bases). Germline CDR1 reads GTSNPN; CDR2 reads SVGIG (reference sequence). This CDR3 comprises 16 residues. Trimming left V 8 bases short and J 7 bases short, with 27 bases between. This chain's CDR3 is CAKSAGKTDSTNEQFF. The CDR3 DNA reads TGTGCCAAGTCGGCCGGGAAGACCGACTCGACTAATGAGCAGTTCTTC.

This clonotype came up many times. The chain couples TRBV30 to TRBJ2-1; 8 nucleotides match TRBD2. Germline CDR1 GTSNPN, CDR2 SVGIG (reference sequence). The CDR3 covers 13 residues. Unmatched junction bases numbered 8, after V lost 5 bases and J lost 8 bases. Written as DNA, the CDR3 is TGTGCCTGGGGGACTAGTCCCCAGGATGAGCAGTTCTTC. Translation: CAWGTSPQDEQFF.

A remark on this clonotype: A read error may account for a junction end that differs from germline. The chain carries TRBV14 and TRBJ2-2, with D maybe TRBD2 (6 bases). CDR1 and CDR2 from the germline V gene are SGHDN and FVKESK. The CDR3 consists of 13 residues. DNA of the CDR3: TGTGCCAGCAGCCAATTCTTAAACGGGGGGCTGTTTTTT. This translates into CASSQFLNGGLFF.

About this clonotype itself: This clone may be a read error of a much larger clone one base away. The chain combines TRBV5-8 with TRBJ2-1; weak D call: TRBD2 (5 bases). Germline values: CDR1 SGHTS, CDR2 YDEGEE. The CDR3 runs to 16 residues. Deletions cut 4 bases from V and 5 bases from J, with 19 bases between. The CDR3 DNA is TGTGCCAGCAGCAGAGGACTTATCCGGCGGCACAATGAGCAGTTCTTC. Translated: CASSRGLIRRHNEQFF.

This clonotype was seen many times. The chain recombines TRBV4-2 with TRBJ2-2; D is unresolved. V lost 5 bases and J 3 bases, leaving 7 bases between the germline ends. CDR1 is LGHNA and CDR2 is YNFKEQ in the germline V gene. This CDR3 region has 13 residues. The CDR3 spells CASSDRDTGELFF. CDR3 nucleotides: TGTGCCAGCAGCGATCGGGACACCGGGGAGCTGTTTTTT.

A note on this clonotype: A much larger clone differs from this one at a single base, so this may be a read error. V gene TRBV6-6 combines with J gene TRBJ2-5, with 10 bases matching TRBD2. Looked up from germline, CDR1 is MNHNY and CDR2 is SVGAGI (reference sequence). V dropped 6 bases and J dropped 5; count of bases not matched to a gene: 6. This CDR3 spans 14 amino acids. CDR3 loop: CASRSGTSVETQYF. The CDR3 DNA sequence: TGTGCCAGCAGGTCCGGGACTAGCGTTGAGACCCAGTACTTC.

This clonotype was observed a handful of times. The V call is TRBV7-9, the J call TRBJ2-1; 9 nucleotides align to TRBD2. J lost 4 bases, V lost 1 base, and 2 bases had no gene match. From germline, CDR1 is SEHNR and CDR2 FQNEAQ (reference sequence). The CDR3 length is 15 residues. This CDR3 is CASSLVGLAYNEQFF. For the CDR3, the DNA is TGTGCCAGCAGCTTAGTCGGACTAGCGTACAATGAGCAGTTCTTC.

In this sample, this clonotype turned up many times. One end of the junction fails to match germline, which may point to a read error. The chain recombines TRBV7-8 with TRBJ2-3; 8 bases line up with TRBD1. Germline CDR1 and CDR2: SGHVS and FQNEAQ. This CDR3 spans 12 amino acids. CDR3 amino acids: CASSLQGALANF. The CDR3 coding sequence is TGTGCCAGCAGCTTACAGGGGGCCCTTGCAAATTTT.

Concerning this clonotype itself: The junction departs from the called germline gene at one end, perhaps through a read error. The rearrangement links TRBV20-1 to TRBJ1-5; possibly TRBD1 for D (5 bases). Germline V lookup: CDR1 DFQATT, CDR2 SNEGSKA (reference sequence). This CDR3 has 14 amino acids. CDR3 DNA: TGCAGTGCTAGAGGGGCAGGGAGCATTCAGCCCCAGCATTTT. It is translated as CSARGAGSIQPQHF.

This clonotype was counted a few times. This sequence may be a read error, since a much larger clone differs from it by one base. The chain employs TRBV12-3 or TRBV12-4 and TRBJ1-5; a weak D match, TRBD1 (5 bases). Trimming shortened V by 4 bases and J by 9 bases, and 16 bases separated the two germline ends. The CDR3 contains 14 residues. The CDR3 reads CASSSPGPTVPQHF. The CDR3 nucleotides are TGTGCCAGCAGTTCACCGGGACCGACGGTGCCCCAGCATTTT.